Sequencing of this T cell receptor beta chain was carried out in a study of blood T cell repertoires in COVID-19. As for the study in general: The origin of the acute and convalescent COVID-19 samples was the United States, Italy and Spain. The analysed material was cDNA or gDNA that came from T cells, B-cell-depleted T cells, or PBMCs.

Original analysis: Amplification of reference gene primers provided the estimated nucleated cell counts. Only in-frame clones appear in the TCRdb table, and some are missing; sequencing was by immunoSEQ multiplex PCR. Clonal size and the V and J genes are those of that table, whereas D and trimming came from the DNA. The sample consists of about 74,000 clones, 80% of them appearing once. The V gene's germline CDR1 is KGHSH and CDR2 LQKENI. There are 14 residues in the CDR3. J lost 2 bases, V lost 3 bases, and 3 bases had no gene match. The chain has TRBV18 and TRBJ2-7, with 8 bases that match TRBD1. The TCR originated in a human donor in a cohort sampled during active COVID-19. The material sequenced was peripheral blood. The CDR3 DNA reads TGTGCCAGCTCACCCCGACAGGGGACCTACGAGCAGTACGTC. Protein sequence: CASSPRQGTYEQYV.